The 16 T cell receptor beta chains listed next were all sequenced from one sample in a study of CD8+CD57+ T cells in acquired aplastic anemia. Those patients picked for sequencing had displayed CD8+CD57+ cell expansion on flow cytometry. The template for TCR beta VDJ and CDR3 sequence profiling was genomic DNA. TCRdb reanalysed the reads using MiXCR and keeps one entry per CDR3 protein. Here the sample spans 450,000 to 600,000 distinct CDR3 sequences, over 25% being singletons. Sequences were obtained from sorted CD4+, CD8+, or CD8+CD57+ T cells (not recorded which) from PBMCs. These receptors came from a human donor with aplastic anemia.

This clonotype was counted ten times or more. This sequence joins TRBV7-6 and TRBJ2-3; D remains ambiguous. Trimming removed 2 bases at V and 5 bases at J, with 8 bases between. Germline-derived CDR1 and CDR2 are SGHVS and FNYEAQ. The CDR3 runs 13 residues. The CDR3 reads CASSLSFGDTQYF. Here the CDR3 DNA reads TGTGCCAGCAGCTTATCCTTTGGAGATACGCAGTATTTT. Complete variable domain (other parts from reference TRBV7-6 and TRBJ2-3): GAGVSQSPRYKVTKRGQDVALRCDPISGHVSLYWYRQALGQGPEFLTYFNYEAQQDKSGLPNDRFSAERPEGSISTLTIQRTEQRDSAMYRCASSLSFGDTQYFGPGTRLTVL.

The chain joins TRBV7-9 to TRBJ2-3; D not certain. Trimming took 5 bases from V and 2 from J, leaving 8 bases between them. The germline V gene encodes CDR1 SEHNR and CDR2 FQNEAQ (reference sequence). This CDR3 contains 13 residues. CDR3 nucleotide sequence: TGTGCCAGCAGCCCCCTGGACACAGATACGCAGTATTTT. Protein product: CASSPLDTDTQYF.

This clonotype was seen ten or more times. This chain connects TRBV7-6 to TRBJ2-7; a possible D gene is TRBD2 (5 bases). Germline CDR1 reads SGHVS; CDR2 reads FNYEAQ. The length of the CDR3 is 13 residues. V lost 3 bases to trimming and J lost 5 bases, with 11 bases between them. The CDR3 DNA sequence: TGTGCCAGCAGCTTCGGGGTTCGCAACGAGCAGTACTTC. Amino acid sequence: CASSFGVRNEQYF.

CDR3 sequence: CASSGEGVKEETQYF. The CDR3, as DNA: TGCGCCAGCAGCGGCGAAGGGGTGAAAGAAGAGACCCAGTACTTC. This chain joins TRBV5-1 and TRBJ2-5; D is perhaps TRBD1 (5 bases). The V gene's germline CDR1 is SGHRS and CDR2 YFSETQ. Trimming removed 4 bases at V and 3 bases at J, with 16 bases between. CDR3 size: 15 residues.

At least ten counts were recorded for this clonotype. The rearrangement joins TRBV24-1 to TRBJ2-1; TRBD2 is a possible D gene (5 bases). The V end lost 3 bases, the J end lost 0 bases, and 11 bases lay between the germline ends. The CDR3 is 16 amino acids. The germline CDR1 and CDR2 sequences are KGHDR and SFDVKD. CDR3 region: CATSDPDSSSYNEQFF. CDR3 in DNA: TGTGCCACCAGTGATCCGGACTCAAGCTCCTACAATGAGCAGTTCTTC.

This clonotype has more than one count but fewer than ten. V gene TRBV20-1 combines with J gene TRBJ2-1; either TRBD1 or TRBD2 may supply D (6 bases each). The length of the CDR3 is 14 residues. Germline V lookup: CDR1 DFQATT, CDR2 SNEGSKA (reference sequence). Trimming cost V 6 bases and J 0 bases, with 12 bases left between them. The CDR3: CSAQRGPSYNEQFF. Written as DNA, the CDR3 is TGCAGTGCGCAACGGGGGCCCTCCTACAATGAGCAGTTCTTC.

CDR3 nucleotide sequence: TGTGCCAGCAGCCGCACTACAGGGACCGCTGAAGCTTTCTTT. Its translation is CASSRTTGTAEAFF. The rearrangement joins TRBV5-5 to TRBJ1-1, with a possible D match to TRBD1 (6 bases). V shed 4 bases and J shed 6 bases, with 16 bases lying between them. The CDR3 consists of 14 residues. Germline lookup yields CDR1 SGHKS and CDR2 YYEKEE (reference sequence).

The chain uses TRBV20-1 and TRBJ2-3, with 15 bases fitting TRBD2. The CDR3 is 17 residues long. CDR1 and CDR2 (germline): DFQATT, SNEGSKA (reference sequence). The ends lost 6 bases at V and 1 base at J; junction bases unmatched: 8. CDR3 DNA sequence: TGCAGTGCCATCCCTGGGACTAGCGGGGGGCGCACAGATACGCAGTATTTT. Protein sequence: CSAIPGTSGGRTDTQYF.

This chain uses TRBV28 with TRBJ1-3; D unresolved. The germline V gene has CDR1 MDHEN and CDR2 SYDVKM. This CDR3 has 15 amino acids. V was pared by 1 base and J by 1 base, with 8 bases between. The CDR3 loop is CASSLSPWSGNTIYF. The CDR3 DNA sequence: TGTGCCAGCAGTTTATCCCCCTGGTCTGGAAACACCATATATTTT.

CDR3 sequence (DNA): TGTGCCAGCAGCTCCAGACTAGCGGGACCTAGCACAGATACGCAGTATTTT. It is translated as CASSSRLAGPSTDTQYF. The rearrangement joins TRBV11-2 to TRBJ2-3; 11 nucleotides agree with TRBD2. The germline gives CDR1 SGHAT, CDR2 FQNNGV. V lost 4 bases and J lost 0; bases outside the gene matches: 6. The CDR3 consists of 17 residues.

CDR3: CAWSTGARGNTIYF. The CDR3 DNA reads as TGTGCCTGGAGTACAGGGGCGAGAGGAAACACCATATATTTT. This chain joins TRBV30 and TRBJ1-3, with TRBD1 identical over 7 bases. V trimming: 2 bases; J trimming: 4 bases; junction bases outside the gene matches: 5. Germline lookup yields CDR1 GTSNPN and CDR2 SVGIG (reference sequence). The CDR3 is 14 amino acids. The variable domain in full, completed from reference TRBV30 and TRBJ1-3, reads SQTIHQWPATLVQPVGSPLSLECTVEGTSNPNLYWYRQAAGRGLQLLFYSVGIGQISSEVPQNLSASRPQDRQFILSSKKLLLSDSGFYLCAWSTGARGNTIYFGEGSWLTVV.

The chain links TRBV30 to TRBJ1-2; D is undetermined. The germline V gene encodes CDR1 GTSNPN and CDR2 SVGIG (reference sequence). This CDR3 comprises 14 residues. The ends were cut back, 2 bases at V and 7 bases at J, with 17 bases in the middle. CDR3 region: CAWSSGQPTSGYTF. For the CDR3, the DNA is TGTGCCTGGAGTTCCGGTCAGCCCACCAGTGGCTACACCTTC.

There are a few counts of this clonotype. The chain is built from TRBV7-9 and TRBJ2-5; D is unresolved. V was trimmed by 3 bases and J by 0 bases, leaving 11 bases between them. The CDR3 runs to 15 residues. Germline CDR1 and CDR2: SEHNR and FQNEAQ (reference sequence). The CDR3 is CASSLASRYQETQYF. DNA for the CDR3: TGTGCCAGCAGCTTGGCCAGTAGGTACCAAGAGACCCAGTACTTC.

This chain uses TRBV4-2 with TRBJ1-2; 7 positions agree with TRBD1. Germline V gene lookup returns CDR1 LGHNA and CDR2 YNFKEQ. With V trimmed by 1 base and J by 0 bases, 8 bases remained unmatched. The CDR3 runs 17 residues. CDR3 DNA sequence: TGTGCCAGCAGCCAAGTAGGCGACAGGGATGCTAACTATGGCTACACCTTC. Translated, it gives CASSQVGDRDANYGYTF.

The chain joins TRBV29-1 to TRBJ1-1; 7 positions match TRBD1. The CDR3 runs 16 residues. The V gene's germline CDR1 is SQVTM and CDR2 ANQGSEA. The junction had 16 bases not matched to a gene; V was cut back by 5 bases and J by 4 bases. The CDR3 nucleotides are TGCAGCGTTCTCGACCAGGGGGATTCGGTGAGCACTGAAGCTTTCTTT. Translating it yields CSVLDQGDSVSTEAFF.

Ten or more counts support this clonotype. The genes are TRBV20-1 and TRBJ2-3; D ambiguous. CDR1 is DFQATT, CDR2 SNEGSKA, per germline (reference sequence). The CDR3 length is 13 residues. V gave up 6 bases and J gave up 2 bases, with 12 bases separating them. The CDR3 region is CSASTVVTDTQYF. The CDR3 nucleotides read TGCAGTGCCTCAACGGTAGTCACAGATACGCAGTATTTT.